The present T cell receptor beta chain was sequenced within a study of synovial regulatory T cells in juvenile arthritis. Sequencing used immunoSEQ multiplex PCR; TCRdb keeps in-frame clones, though not all of them. The sample has 9,000 to 10,000 clones; the top ten hold more than 0.95%. Notes on the study in general: Synovial Tregs shared more CDR3 sequences with iaTregs than other blood Tregs. Largely private between patients, iaTreg TCR repertoires showed partial overlap with synovial Teff and blood CPL repertoires.

With respect to this clone: As yet, its antigen is unknown.

Median disease duration was roughly 7 years, range 0.2-19.1. This receptor was taken from a donor aged 2 to 35 with juvenile idiopathic arthritis. The sample comprised Treg cells from blood. Subset denoted: remaining (HLA-DR-negative) circulating blood Treg cells.

The CDR3 protein is CASSSTENQPQHF. The chain uses TRBV4-2 and TRBJ1-5; TCRdb indicates TRBD1, and absent DNA this call remains unverified. CDR3 size: 13 residues. The DNA sequence is not available. CDR1 LGHNA and CDR2 YNFKEQ come from the germline V gene.